These T cell receptor beta chains were read from a single sample in a study of shared clonotypes between healthy human individuals. Repertoires were generated with immunoSEQ multiplex PCR, while TCRdb's copy carries only in-frame clones and drops some. Of some 1 million clones detected, 65% to 75% appear once; the ten largest clones hold about 1.5%. Sequenced material: memory CD4+ T cells sorted from blood. These receptors all come from a man aged 18 to 29 in good health. CDR3s include the opening cysteine and the closing phenylalanine or tryptophan. The D gene is left open where the match is weak. Some rows have no size entry. The others give once, few or many, or a class for an expanded clone.

d_call	clone_size	v_call	j_call	cdr3_nt	cdr3_aa
.	.	TRBV2	TRBJ1-5	TGTGCTGGTAGGGCGACTGGGGAGCCCCAGCATTTT	CAGRATGEPQHF
.	.	TRBV6-1	TRBJ1-2	TGTGCCAGCAGTGCCTATTCTGTGTTGGATGGCTACACCTTC	CASSAYSVLDGYTF
TRBD1	once	TRBV10-1	TRBJ2-7	TGCGCCAGCAGCTCAGGGGGTCGAACCTACGAGCAGTACTTC	CASSSGGRTYEQYF
.	many	TRBV18	TRBJ1-5	TGTGCCAGCTCACCATCCATGTCAGCAAATAATCAGCCCCAGCATTTT	CASSPSMSANNQPQHF
.	.	TRBV7-6	TRBJ2-2	TGTGCCAGCAGCTCCCCCAATGCCCGGGACGGGGACGGGGAGCTGTTTTTT	CASSSPNARDGDGELFF
.	.	TRBV11-2	TRBJ1-1	TGTGCCAGCAGCTTAGCAGGACTCTTGAACACTGAAGCTTTCTTT	CASSLAGLLNTEAFF
.	.	TRBV6-5	TRBJ1-2	TGTGCCAGCAGTTCAGGCCCGCCTCTTTATGGCTACACCTTC	CASSSGPPLYGYTF
.	.	TRBV10-3	TRBJ1-6	TGTGCCATCAGTGAGTCGGGTGGAGGGCGGACACCCCTCCACTTT	CAISESGGGRTPLHF
TRBD1	.	TRBV2	TRBJ1-5	TGTGCCAGCAGGAAACAGGGGATAGGGAATCAGCCCCAGCATTTT	CASRKQGIGNQPQHF
.	.	TRBV9	TRBJ2-2	TGTGCCAGCAGCGTATGGCTCAGCGGGGAGCTGTTTTTT	CASSVWLSGELFF
.	.	TRBV18	TRBJ2-7	TGTGCCAGCTCACCAGCAGGGAACGAGCAGTACTTC	CASSPAGNEQYF
.	.	TRBV5-1	TRBJ2-3	TGCGCCAGCAGGCCGACAACTAGCACAGATACGCAGTATTTT	CASRPTTSTDTQYF